A single sample is the source of the 23 T cell receptor beta chains below, sequenced in a study of cytomegalovirus exposure and HLA in healthy donors. Primers included in the PCR were 60 Vbeta and 13 Jbeta primers. Clones were sequenced by immunoSEQ multiplex PCR, and TCRdb holds only the in-frame ones, with some missing. Of 150,000 to 200,000 clones listed, approximately 85% were seen once; the top ten hold about 2.5%. The sequenced sample was PBMCs. These receptors were taken from a woman in her forties or fifties in good health and CMV-seronegative.

The chain recombines TRBV28 with TRBJ1-5, with 9 bases fitting TRBD1. This CDR3 has 17 residues. Germline CDR1 MDHEN, CDR2 SYDVKM. J gave up 5 bases and V 4 bases, and 12 bases lay outside the gene matches. CDR3 DNA sequence: TGTGCCAGCAGTTCCCCCCCAACAGGGGGCCAGGATCAGCCCCAGCATTTT. Translated, it gives CASSSPPTGGQDQPQHF.

The chain employs TRBV27 and TRBJ2-1; no firm D call. The germline gives CDR1 MNHEY, CDR2 SMNVEV (reference sequence). The germline V and J ends were trimmed by 4 bases and 9 bases, with 10 bases remaining between them. The CDR3 runs 12 residues. The CDR3 sequence: CASSWRQSEQFF. The CDR3 DNA sequence: TGTGCCAGCAGTTGGCGGCAGAGTGAGCAGTTCTTC.

The V call is TRBV6-5, the J call TRBJ2-5; 7 positions match TRBD1. The closer fit of TRBJ2-7 to the DNA end suggests the J call may be wrong. Germline loops: CDR1 MNHEY, CDR2 SVGAGI. This CDR3 has 15 residues. The CDR3 region is CASSYSSGGSYEQYF. As DNA, the CDR3 is TGTGCCAGCAGTTACTCTTCAGGGGGCTCCTACGAGCAGTACTTC.

Concerning this clone: The conserved phenylalanine or tryptophan normally closing the CDR3 is absent here, so this likely arose from a read error. Because the CDR3's place on the DNA is in doubt, the DNA is left out and the CDR3 is given as listed by TCRdb. The chain uses TRBV6-6 and TRBJ1-1; whether TRBD1, the table's D call, matches the DNA was not checked. Germline V gives CDR1 MNHNY, CDR2 SVGAGI (reference sequence). A total of 15 residues make up the CDR3, ends included. CDR3 amino acids: CASSSNEGQVGRLLL.

The genes are TRBV5-1 and TRBJ2-2; 14 bases map to TRBD2. Germline CDR1 and CDR2: SGHRS and YFSETQ. The CDR3 runs to 15 residues. The V and J ends lost 7 bases and 5 bases, in that order; junction bases with no gene match: 4. The CDR3 nucleotides read TGCGCCAGCGGACTAGCGGGAGGAGTTACCGGGGAGCTGTTTTTT. Its protein product is CASGLAGGVTGELFF. Full variable domain (remainder filled in from reference TRBV5-1 and TRBJ2-2): KAGVTQTPRYLIKTRGQQVTLSCSPISGHRSVSWYQQTPGQGLQFLFEYFSETQRNKGNFPGRFSGRQFSNSRSEMNVSTLELGDSALYLCASGLAGGVTGELFFGEGSRLTVL.

The chain employs TRBV6-5 and TRBJ1-2; weak D call: TRBD1 (6 bases). There are 14 residues in the CDR3. CDR1 and CDR2 from the germline V gene are MNHEY and SVGAGI. This chain's CDR3 is CASKPWTANYGYTF. DNA of the CDR3: TGTGCTTCCAAACCGTGGACAGCGAACTATGGCTACACCTTC.

This clone was counted once. J is TRBJ1-2 and V is TRBV5-1, with TRBD1 matching over 7 bases. Trimming at V came to 1 base and at J to 2 bases, leaving 2 bases not matched to a gene. CDR3 length: 14 residues. CDR1 SGHRS and CDR2 YFSETQ come from the germline V gene. CDR3 residues: CASSLSRGNYGYTF. CDR3 coding DNA: TGCGCCAGCAGCTTGTCCAGGGGGAACTATGGCTACACCTTC.

V is TRBV6-5 and J is TRBJ2-6; D unclear. Trimming cost V 0 bases and J 2 bases, with 5 bases left between them. Germline V gene lookup returns CDR1 MNHEY and CDR2 SVGAGI. The CDR3 is made up of 15 amino acids. CDR3 sequence: CASSYSQAGANVLTF. CDR3 coding DNA: TGTGCCAGCAGTTACTCGCAGGCTGGGGCCAACGTCCTGACTTTC.

The rearrangement joins TRBV29-1 to TRBJ1-2; D perhaps matches TRBD1 (5 bases). Germline V lookup: CDR1 SQVTM, CDR2 ANQGSEA. The CDR3 totals 14 residues. The V gene lost 4 bases and the J gene lost 4 bases, with 16 bases spanning the gap. CDR3 coding DNA: TGCAGCGTTGGACAGCGTACTCCCTCCTATGGCTACACCTTC. Translation gives CSVGQRTPSYGYTF.

V gene TRBV28 combines with J gene TRBJ2-7; the D gene is possibly TRBD2 (7 bases). CDR3 length: 15 residues. V was pared by 5 bases and J by 8 bases, with 22 bases between. From germline, CDR1 is MDHEN and CDR2 SYDVKM. The CDR3 reads CASSTGSSGQGKQYF. DNA of the CDR3: TGTGCCAGCAGTACCGGCTCTAGCGGCCAGGGGAAGCAGTACTTC.

The chain employs TRBV27 and TRBJ1-5, with 9 bases fitting TRBD1. The CDR3 has 15 amino acids. J lost 4 bases, V lost 7 bases, and 8 bases had no gene match. Germline V CDR1 and CDR2: MNHEY, SMNVEV (reference sequence). For the CDR3, the DNA is TGTGCCAGCAAAACGGGACAGGGTATGAATCAGCCCCAGCATTTT. It codes for CASKTGQGMNQPQHF.

Only one count was recorded for this clone. The CDR3 spells CASSQDPIAGGHEQFF. The CDR3 coding sequence is TGCGCCAGCAGCCAAGATCCTATAGCGGGAGGGCACGAGCAGTTCTTC. The chain joins TRBV4-1 to TRBJ2-1; 11 nucleotides line up with TRBD2. The germline gives CDR1 MGHRA, CDR2 YSYEKL. V trimming: 0 bases; J trimming: 10 bases; junction bases outside the gene matches: 8. CDR3 length equals 16 residues.

The chain joins TRBV28 to TRBJ1-5; D unclear. This CDR3 contains 14 residues. V was trimmed by 2 bases and J by 4 bases, leaving 9 bases between them. Germline V gene data show CDR1 as MDHEN and CDR2 as SYDVKM. The CDR3 nucleotides are TGTGCCAGCAGTTTAGTCACAAATAATCAGCCCCAGCATTTT. It translates to CASSLVTNNQPQHF. Combining the CDR3 with reference TRBV28 and TRBJ1-5 gives the whole variable domain DVKVTQSSRYLVKRTGEKVFLECVQDMDHENMFWYRQDPGLGLRLIYFSYDVKMKEKGDIPEGYSVSREKKERFSLILESASTNQTSMYLCASSLVTNNQPQHFGDGTRLSIL.

The chain employs TRBV14 and TRBJ1-2, with D perhaps matching TRBD1 (5 bases). The germline CDR1 and CDR2 sequences are SGHDN and FVKESK. This CDR3 is built from 14 residues. Deletions cut 1 base from V and 4 bases from J, with 10 bases between. As DNA, the CDR3 is TGTGCCAGCAGCCAAGTAGACAGAGTCTATGGCTACACCTTC. Translated, it gives CASSQVDRVYGYTF.

This clone was counted between two and nine times. The gene calls are TRBV7-3 and TRBJ2-3, with a tentative D call TRBD1 (5 bases). Trimming took off 2 bases at V and 6 bases at J, with 15 bases between the two ends. The CDR3 is 15 amino acids. The V gene's germline CDR1 is SGHTA and CDR2 FQGTGA. DNA for the CDR3: TGTGCCAGCAGCTTACGACCACAGGCCGGTGATACGCAGTATTTT. Protein product: CASSLRPQAGDTQYF.

The gene calls are TRBV6-1 and TRBJ1-5, with 7 bases fitting TRBD1. This CDR3 has 15 amino acids. The junction had 8 bases not matched to a gene; V was cut back by 5 bases and J by 4 bases. The V gene's germline CDR1 is MNHNS and CDR2 SASEGT. The CDR3 region is CASSRGQSRNQPQHF. DNA for the CDR3: TGTGCCAGCAGTAGGGGACAGAGTCGAAATCAGCCCCAGCATTTT.

The rearrangement joins TRBV9 to TRBJ2-1; D perhaps matches TRBD2 (5 bases). Germline V gene lookup returns CDR1 SGDLS and CDR2 YYNGEE. This CDR3 contains 15 residues. The germline V and J ends were trimmed by 4 bases and 0 bases, with 11 bases remaining between them. CDR3 sequence reads: CASSPGSGSYNEQFF. In nucleotides, the CDR3 is TGTGCCAGCAGCCCGGGATCGGGCTCCTACAATGAGCAGTTCTTC.

The chain is built from TRBV6-5 and TRBJ1-1, with 7 nucleotides matching TRBD1. Germline values: CDR1 MNHEY, CDR2 SVGAGI. V was clipped by 2 bases and J by 1 base; unmatched bases: 7. This CDR3 contains 16 residues. The CDR3 DNA reads TGTGCCAGCAGTTACGTGACAGGGCGGGGGAACACTGAAGCTTTCTTT. Translated: CASSYVTGRGNTEAFF.

The chain employs TRBV5-1 and TRBJ1-1, with no clear D. This CDR3 contains 16 residues. V was clipped by 3 bases and J by 1 base, with 16 bases between them. Germline V gene sequence: CDR1 SGHRS, CDR2 YFSETQ. This CDR3 reads CASSSSSGRGNTEAFF. In DNA, the CDR3 is TGCGCCAGCAGCTCTAGTTCCGGGAGAGGGAACACTGAAGCTTTCTTT.

V gene TRBV30 combines with J gene TRBJ1-1; D gene ambiguous. The CDR3 is 14 amino acids. Germline assignment: CDR1 GTSNPN and CDR2 SVGIG (reference sequence). V was shortened by 4 bases and J by 1 base, with 13 bases between the two germline ends. DNA of the CDR3: TGTGCCTGGACCAAAGGACTGCAGAACACTGAAGCTTTCTTT. As protein: CAWTKGLQNTEAFF.

This CDR3 reads CASSLTPTGFYTDTQYF. CDR3 nucleotide sequence: TGTGCCAGCAGTTTAACCCCCACGGGATTCTACACAGATACGCAGTATTTT. The chain couples TRBV27 to TRBJ2-3, with TRBD2 as a possible D gene (5 bases). CDR3 length: 17 residues. Trimming removed 2 bases at V and 2 bases at J, with 17 bases between. The germline CDR1 and CDR2 sequences are MNHEY and SMNVEV (reference sequence).

This sequence joins TRBV28 and TRBJ2-1; D possibly corresponds to TRBD1 (7 bases). Germline V CDR1 and CDR2: MDHEN, SYDVKM. CDR3 length: 14 residues. V was pared by 5 bases and J by 6 bases, with 14 bases between. The CDR3 protein is CASSPTRGPNEQFF. The CDR3, as DNA: TGTGCCAGCAGTCCGACTAGGGGGCCCAATGAGCAGTTCTTC.

V and J are TRBV7-2 and TRBJ2-5, with 11 bases fitting TRBD1. The CDR3 spans 15 residues. Looked up from germline, CDR1 is SGHTA and CDR2 is FQGNSA. J was trimmed by 3 bases and V by 5 bases; bases with no gene match: 5. This CDR3 is CASSPGQGVKETQYF. The CDR3 DNA reads TGTGCCAGCAGCCCGGGACAGGGGGTTAAAGAGACCCAGTACTTC.